This T cell receptor (beta chain) was obtained from a study of blood T cell repertoires in COVID-19. Study context: Specimens from acute and convalescent COVID-19 originated in the United States, Italy and Spain. PBMCs, B-cell-depleted T cells, or T cells provided the cDNA or gDNA that made up the material.

TCRdb's copy holds only in-frame clones and misses some; the assay was immunoSEQ multiplex PCR. Of approximately 170,000 clones in the sample, approximately 75% are singletons; the top ten hold about a tenth. Trimming pared 11 bases from V and 0 bases from J, leaving 11 bases between. The CDR3 runs to 12 residues. CDR1 is SEHNR, CDR2 FQNEAQ, per germline (reference sequence). This receptor was identified in a human donor in a cohort sampled during active COVID-19. Source material: peripheral blood. V and J are TRBV7-9 and TRBJ2-7; a weak D match, TRBD1 (7 bases). CDR3 in amino acids: CAGGTDSYEQYF. CDR3 in DNA: TGTGCCGGCGGGACAGACTCCTACGAGCAGTACTTC.